The source of this T cell receptor beta chain is a study of T-cell reconstitution after alpha-beta-depleted transplantation in children. The study's findings and limits: Fresh T-cell production supplied most of the T-cell counts and diversity seen one year after transplant. Several hundred rapidly expanded clones from non-depleted graft cells reportedly supplied alpha-beta T cells about two months post-transplant. Where some patients showed high TCRbeta diversity at day 60, it came from recipient T cells and thymic progenitors that had survived.

The CDR3 has 17 residues. Germline CDR1 is SGHRS and CDR2 is YFSETQ. The germline V and J ends were trimmed by 2 bases and 0 bases, with 12 bases remaining between them. There are a few counts of this clonotype. Its antigen is unidentified. Preparation of the TCRbeta library was carried out with unique molecular identifiers. One entry per CDR3 protein results from TCRdb running MiXCR on the PCR reads. This table has about 980,000 distinct CDR3 sequences, roughly 29% appearing once. The origin of this receptor is a boy under two years old who had a stem cell transplant for SCID, so the T cells may come from the graft donor. The source was PBMCs, mostly from graft donor cells, collected 360 days after TCRalphabeta/CD19-depleted stem cell transplant. The genes are TRBV5-1 and TRBJ2-6; no firm D call. As DNA, the CDR3 is TGCGCCAGCAGCTTCAGGAGACCCTACTCTGGGGCCAACGTCCTGACTTTC. Its translation: CASSFRRPYSGANVLTF.